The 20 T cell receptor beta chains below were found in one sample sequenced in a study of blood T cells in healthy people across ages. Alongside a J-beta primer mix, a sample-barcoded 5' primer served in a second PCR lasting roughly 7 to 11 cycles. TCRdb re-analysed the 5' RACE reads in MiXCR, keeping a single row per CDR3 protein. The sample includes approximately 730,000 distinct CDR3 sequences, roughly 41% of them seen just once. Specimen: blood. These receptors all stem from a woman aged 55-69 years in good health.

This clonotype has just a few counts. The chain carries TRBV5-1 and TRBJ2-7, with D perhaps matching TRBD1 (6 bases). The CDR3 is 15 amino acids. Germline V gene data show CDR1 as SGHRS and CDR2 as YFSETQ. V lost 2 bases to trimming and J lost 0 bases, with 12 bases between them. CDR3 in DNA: TGCGCCAGCAGCTTCGACAGGACGAGCTCCTACGAGCAGTACTTC. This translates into CASSFDRTSSYEQYF.

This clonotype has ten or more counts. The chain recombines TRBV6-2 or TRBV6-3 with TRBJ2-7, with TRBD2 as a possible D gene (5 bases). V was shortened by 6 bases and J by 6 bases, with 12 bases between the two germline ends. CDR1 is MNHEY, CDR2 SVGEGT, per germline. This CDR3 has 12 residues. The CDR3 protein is CASRRERGEQYF. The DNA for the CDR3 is TGTGCCAGCAGGAGGGAGCGAGGCGAGCAGTACTTC.

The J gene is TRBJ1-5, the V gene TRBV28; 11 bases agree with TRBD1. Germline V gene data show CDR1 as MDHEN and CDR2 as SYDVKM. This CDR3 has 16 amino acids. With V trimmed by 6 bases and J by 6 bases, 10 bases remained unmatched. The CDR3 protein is CASSRRRTGGGQPQHF. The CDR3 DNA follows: TGTGCCAGCAGCCGCCGTCGGACAGGGGGCGGTCAGCCCCAGCATTTT.

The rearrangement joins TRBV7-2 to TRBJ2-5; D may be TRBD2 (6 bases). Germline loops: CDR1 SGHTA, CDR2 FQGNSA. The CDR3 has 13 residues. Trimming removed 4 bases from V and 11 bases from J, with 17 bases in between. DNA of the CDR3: TGTGCCAGCAGCTGGGGACTTGACAATGAGCAGTACTTC. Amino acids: CASSWGLDNEQYF.

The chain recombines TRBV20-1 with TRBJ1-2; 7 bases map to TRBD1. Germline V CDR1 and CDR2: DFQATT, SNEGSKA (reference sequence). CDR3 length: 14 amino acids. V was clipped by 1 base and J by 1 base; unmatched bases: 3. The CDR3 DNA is TGCAGTGCTAGAGGGCAGGGGGATAACTATGGCTACACCTTC. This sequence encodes CSARGQGDNYGYTF.

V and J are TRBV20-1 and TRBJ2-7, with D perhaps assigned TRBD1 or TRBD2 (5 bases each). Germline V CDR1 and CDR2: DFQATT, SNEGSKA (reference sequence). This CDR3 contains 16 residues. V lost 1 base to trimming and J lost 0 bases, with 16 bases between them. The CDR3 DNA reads TGCAGTGCTAGAGGGACCCTCGGGGCCAGCTCCTACGAGCAGTACTTC. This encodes CSARGTLGASSYEQYF.

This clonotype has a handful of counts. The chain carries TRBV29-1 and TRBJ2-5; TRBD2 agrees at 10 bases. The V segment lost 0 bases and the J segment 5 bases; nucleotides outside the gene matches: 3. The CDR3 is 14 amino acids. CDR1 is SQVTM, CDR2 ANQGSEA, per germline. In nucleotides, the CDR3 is TGCAGCGTTGAAGATAGCGGGGGGAGTGAGACCCAGTACTTC. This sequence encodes CSVEDSGGSETQYF.

The CDR3 region has the DNA TGCAGTGCTAGTGTAGCTAGCGTCCACAATGAGCAGTTCTTC. Translation gives CSASVASVHNEQFF. The rearrangement uses TRBV20-1 and TRBJ2-1; D perhaps matches TRBD2 (6 bases). There are 14 residues in the CDR3. Trimming cost V 3 bases and J 5 bases, with 14 bases left between them. From germline, CDR1 is DFQATT and CDR2 SNEGSKA (reference sequence).

In nucleotides, the CDR3 is TGCAGCGTTGAGATTGGCCGCAATCAGCCCCAGCATTTT. Its protein product is CSVEIGRNQPQHF. The genes are TRBV29-1 and TRBJ1-5; D not certain. In germline, CDR1 is SQVTM, CDR2 ANQGSEA. With 3 bases removed from V and 2 bases from J, the gap between germline ends came to 8 bases. The CDR3 sequence is 13 residues long. The full variable domain, in which reference TRBV29-1 and TRBJ1-5 provide the parts outside the CDR3, is SAVISQKPSRDICQRGTSLTIQCQVDSQVTMMFWYRQQPGQSLTLIATANQGSEATYESGFVIDKFPISRPNLTFSTLTVSNMSPEDSSIYLCSVEIGRNQPQHFGDGTRLSIL.

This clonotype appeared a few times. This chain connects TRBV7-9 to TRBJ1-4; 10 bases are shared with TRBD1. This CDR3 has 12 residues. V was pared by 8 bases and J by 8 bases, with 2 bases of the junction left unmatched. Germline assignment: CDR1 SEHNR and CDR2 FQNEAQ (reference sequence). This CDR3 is CASGQGGEKLFF. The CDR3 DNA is TGTGCCAGCGGACAGGGGGGCGAAAAACTGTTTTTT.

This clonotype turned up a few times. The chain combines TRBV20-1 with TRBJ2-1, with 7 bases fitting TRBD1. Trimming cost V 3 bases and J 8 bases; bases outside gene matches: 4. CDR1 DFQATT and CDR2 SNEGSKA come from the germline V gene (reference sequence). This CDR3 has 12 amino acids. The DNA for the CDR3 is TGCAGTGCTAGTGATACAGGGGATGAGCAGTTCTTC. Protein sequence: CSASDTGDEQFF.

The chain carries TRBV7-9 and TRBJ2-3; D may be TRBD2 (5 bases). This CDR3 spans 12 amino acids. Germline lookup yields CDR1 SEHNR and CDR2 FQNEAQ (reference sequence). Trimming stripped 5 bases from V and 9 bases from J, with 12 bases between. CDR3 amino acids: CASSREGYTQYF. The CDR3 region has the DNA TGTGCCAGCAGCCGGGAAGGGTACACGCAGTATTTT.

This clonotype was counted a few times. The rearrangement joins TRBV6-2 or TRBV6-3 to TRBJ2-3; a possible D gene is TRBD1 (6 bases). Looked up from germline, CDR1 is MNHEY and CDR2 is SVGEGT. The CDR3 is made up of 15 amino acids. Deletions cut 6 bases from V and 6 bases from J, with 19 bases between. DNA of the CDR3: TGTGCCAGCAGCCCGAACCGATTGGGGGCGGATACGCAGTATTTT. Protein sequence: CASSPNRLGADTQYF.

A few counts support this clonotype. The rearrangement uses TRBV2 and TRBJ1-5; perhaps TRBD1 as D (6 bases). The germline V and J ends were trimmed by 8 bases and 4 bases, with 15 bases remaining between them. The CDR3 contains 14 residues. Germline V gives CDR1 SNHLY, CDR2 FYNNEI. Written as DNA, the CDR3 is TGTGCCAGCCACCCGGACAGCCGAAATCAGCCCCAGCATTTT. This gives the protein CASHPDSRNQPQHF.

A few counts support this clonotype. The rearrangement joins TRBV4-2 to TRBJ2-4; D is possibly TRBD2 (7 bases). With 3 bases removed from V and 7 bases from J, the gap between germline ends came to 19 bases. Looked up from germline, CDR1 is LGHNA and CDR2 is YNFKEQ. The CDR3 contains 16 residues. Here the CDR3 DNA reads TGTGCCAGCAGCCACTCCGAGGGGGGGGCCGGGAACATTCAGTACTTC. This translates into CASSHSEGGAGNIQYF.

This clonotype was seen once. The CDR3 DNA is TGTGCCAGCAGTCTTACAGGCATGGACGGCTACACCTTC. This sequence encodes CASSLTGMDGYTF. This sequence joins TRBV28 and TRBJ1-2; D perhaps matches TRBD1 (5 bases). There are 13 residues in the CDR3. Germline V CDR1 and CDR2: MDHEN, SYDVKM. Between the trimmed V and J ends, which lost 5 bases and 8 bases, there was a span of 15 bases.

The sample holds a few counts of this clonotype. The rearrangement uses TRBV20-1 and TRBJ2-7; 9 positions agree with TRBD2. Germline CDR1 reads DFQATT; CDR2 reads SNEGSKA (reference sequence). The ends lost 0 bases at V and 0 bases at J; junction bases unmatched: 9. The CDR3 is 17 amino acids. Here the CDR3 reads CSARDSASGAFSYEQYF. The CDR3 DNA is TGCAGTGCTAGAGACTCGGCTAGCGGGGCGTTCTCCTACGAGCAGTACTTC.

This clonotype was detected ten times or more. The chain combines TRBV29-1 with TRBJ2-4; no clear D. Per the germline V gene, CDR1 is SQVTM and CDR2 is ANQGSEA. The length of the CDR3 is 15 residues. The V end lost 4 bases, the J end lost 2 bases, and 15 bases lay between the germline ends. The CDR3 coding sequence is TGCAGCGTTGGGCCTTCCGCTGGGACCAAAAACATTCAGTACTTC. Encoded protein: CSVGPSAGTKNIQYF. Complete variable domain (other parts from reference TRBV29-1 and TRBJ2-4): SAVISQKPSRDICQRGTSLTIQCQVDSQVTMMFWYRQQPGQSLTLIATANQGSEATYESGFVIDKFPISRPNLTFSTLTVSNMSPEDSSIYLCSVGPSAGTKNIQYFGAGTRLSVL.

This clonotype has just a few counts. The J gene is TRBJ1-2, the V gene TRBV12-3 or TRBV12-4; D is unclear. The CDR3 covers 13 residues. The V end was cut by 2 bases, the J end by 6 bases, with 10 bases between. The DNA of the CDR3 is TGTGCCAGCAGTTTAAGGAGGATGGATGGCTACACCTTC. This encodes CASSLRRMDGYTF.

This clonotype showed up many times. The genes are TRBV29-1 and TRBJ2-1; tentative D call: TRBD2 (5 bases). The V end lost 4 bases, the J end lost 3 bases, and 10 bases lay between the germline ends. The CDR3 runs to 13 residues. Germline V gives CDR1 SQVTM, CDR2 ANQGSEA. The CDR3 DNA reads TGCAGCGTTGTAGCGCCTGACTACAATGAGCAGTTCTTC. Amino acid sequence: CSVVAPDYNEQFF.